One T cell receptor beta chain is described in this entry. The sample is drawn from a study of blood T cell repertoires in COVID-19. Study-wide background: Sample material is recorded as cDNA or gDNA derived from T cells, B-cell-depleted T cells, or PBMCs.

The germline V gene has CDR1 SGHAT and CDR2 FQNNGV. This CDR3 spans 15 amino acids. Trimming cost V 0 bases and J 4 bases, with 12 bases left between them. The protocol was immunoSEQ multiplex PCR, while the TCRdb copy is restricted to in-frame clones and leaves out a portion. The sample has fewer than 500,000 clones, approximately 92% seen once. Recovered participants had two consecutive negative NP/OP PCR tests, healthcare professional clearance, or symptom resolution. This TCR came from a man under 40 who had recovered from COVID-19. This sequence joins TRBV11-2 and TRBJ1-1, with a weak D call TRBD1 (6 bases). The specimen was PBMCs or T cells enriched from blood (not recorded which). CDR3: CASSLEVVRGTEAFF. The CDR3 DNA follows: TGTGCCAGCAGCTTAGAGGTCGTCAGGGGCACTGAAGCTTTCTTT.